This T cell receptor beta chain came from a study of breast tumors, draining lymph nodes, adjacent tissues. Of note for this clonotype: The antigen is unknown.

Deletions cut 1 base from V and 5 bases from J, with 18 bases between. This CDR3 is built from 17 residues. Germline lookup yields CDR1 LGHDT and CDR2 YNNKEL (reference sequence). Overall study findings and caveats: Data fit most tumor T cells coming from lymph node, expanding in tumor. The lymph node origin of tumor T cells was framed as consistent with a hypothesis, not demonstrated. Tumor repertoires ranked between lymph nodes and nontumor tissue in diversity, with V and J gene preferences.

The lymph nodes were axillary draining lymph nodes from breast cancer patients. TCRdb analysed the multiplex PCR reads with MiXCR anew, one entry per CDR3 protein. The repertoire holds tens of thousands of distinct CDR3 sequences, with more than 25% as singletons. This receptor was obtained from a female donor with breast cancer. Some clones in this sample may be carry-over from other donors' samples. Sequenced input: axillary lymph node tissue. The rearrangement uses TRBV3-1 and TRBJ2-1, with D maybe TRBD2 (6 bases). For the CDR3, the DNA is TGTGCCAGCAGCCAAGCCTCGGGACTTCCAGGAGACAATGAGCAGTTCTTC. It encodes CASSQASGLPGDNEQFF.